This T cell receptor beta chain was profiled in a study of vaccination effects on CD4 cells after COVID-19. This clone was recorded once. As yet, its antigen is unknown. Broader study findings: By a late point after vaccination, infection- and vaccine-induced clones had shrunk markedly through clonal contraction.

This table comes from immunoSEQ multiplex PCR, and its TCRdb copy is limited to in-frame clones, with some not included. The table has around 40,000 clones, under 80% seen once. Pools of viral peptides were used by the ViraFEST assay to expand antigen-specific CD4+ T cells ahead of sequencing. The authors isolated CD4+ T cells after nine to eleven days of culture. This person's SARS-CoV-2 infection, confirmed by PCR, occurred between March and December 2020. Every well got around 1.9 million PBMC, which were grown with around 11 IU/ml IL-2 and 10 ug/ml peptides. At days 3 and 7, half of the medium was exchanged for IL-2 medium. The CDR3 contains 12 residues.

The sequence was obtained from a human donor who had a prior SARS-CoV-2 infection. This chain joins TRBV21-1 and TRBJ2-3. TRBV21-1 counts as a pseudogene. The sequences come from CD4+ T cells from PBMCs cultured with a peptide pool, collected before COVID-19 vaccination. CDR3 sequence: CASSKCTDTQYF. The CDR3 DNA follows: TGTGCCAGCAGCAAATGCACAGATACGCAGTATTTT.